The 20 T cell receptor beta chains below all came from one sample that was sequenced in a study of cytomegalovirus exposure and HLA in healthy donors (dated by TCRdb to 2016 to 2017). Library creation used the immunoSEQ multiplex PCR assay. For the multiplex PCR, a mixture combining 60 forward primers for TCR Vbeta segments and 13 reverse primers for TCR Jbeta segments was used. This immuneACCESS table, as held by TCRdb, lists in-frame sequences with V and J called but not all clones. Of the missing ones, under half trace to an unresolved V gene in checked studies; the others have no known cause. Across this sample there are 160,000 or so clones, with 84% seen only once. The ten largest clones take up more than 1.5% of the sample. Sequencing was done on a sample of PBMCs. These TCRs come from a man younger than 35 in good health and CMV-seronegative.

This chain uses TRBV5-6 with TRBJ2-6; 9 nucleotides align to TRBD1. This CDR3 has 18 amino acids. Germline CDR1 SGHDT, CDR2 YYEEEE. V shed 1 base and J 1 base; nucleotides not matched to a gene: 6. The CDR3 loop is CASSLRTGALSGANVLTF. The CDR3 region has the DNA TGTGCCAGCAGCTTGAGGACAGGGGCACTATCTGGGGCCAACGTCCTGACTTTC.

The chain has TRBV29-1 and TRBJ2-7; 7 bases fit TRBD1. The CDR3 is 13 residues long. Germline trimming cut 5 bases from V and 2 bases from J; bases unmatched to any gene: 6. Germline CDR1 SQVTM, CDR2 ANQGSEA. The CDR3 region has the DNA TGCAGCGTTCTACAGGGGAGCACCTACGAGCAGTACTTC. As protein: CSVLQGSTYEQYF.

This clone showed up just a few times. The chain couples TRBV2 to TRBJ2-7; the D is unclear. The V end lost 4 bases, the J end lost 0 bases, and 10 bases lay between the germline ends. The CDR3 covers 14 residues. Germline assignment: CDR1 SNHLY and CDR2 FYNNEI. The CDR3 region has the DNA TGTGCCAGCAGTGGAGCCCGTAGCTCCTACGAGCAGTACTTC. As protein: CASSGARSSYEQYF.

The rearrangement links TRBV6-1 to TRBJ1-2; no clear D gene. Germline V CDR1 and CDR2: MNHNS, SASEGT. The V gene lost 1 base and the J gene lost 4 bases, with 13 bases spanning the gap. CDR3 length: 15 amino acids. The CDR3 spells CASSEDPSPAYGYTF. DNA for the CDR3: TGTGCCAGCAGTGAAGACCCTAGTCCGGCCTATGGCTACACCTTC.

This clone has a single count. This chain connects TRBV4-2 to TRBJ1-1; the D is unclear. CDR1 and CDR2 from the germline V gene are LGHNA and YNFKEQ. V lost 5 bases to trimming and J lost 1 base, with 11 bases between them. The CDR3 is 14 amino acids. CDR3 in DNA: TGTGCCAGCAGCTTAGCCGGCAAGAACACTGAAGCTTTCTTT. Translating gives CASSLAGKNTEAFF.

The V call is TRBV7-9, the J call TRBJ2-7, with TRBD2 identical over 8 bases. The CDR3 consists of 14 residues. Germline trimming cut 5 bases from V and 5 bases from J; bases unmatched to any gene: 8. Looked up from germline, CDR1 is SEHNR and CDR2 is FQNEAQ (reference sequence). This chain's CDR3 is CASSDREGRDEQYF. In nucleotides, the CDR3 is TGTGCCAGCAGCGACCGGGAGGGCCGGGACGAGCAGTACTTC.

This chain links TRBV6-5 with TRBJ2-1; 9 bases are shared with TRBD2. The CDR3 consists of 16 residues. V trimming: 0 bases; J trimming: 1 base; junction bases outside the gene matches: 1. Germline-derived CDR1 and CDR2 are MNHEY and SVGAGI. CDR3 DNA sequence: TGTGCCAGCAGTTACTCGGCGGGGGGGTCCTACAATGAGCAGTTCTTC. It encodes CASSYSAGGSYNEQFF.

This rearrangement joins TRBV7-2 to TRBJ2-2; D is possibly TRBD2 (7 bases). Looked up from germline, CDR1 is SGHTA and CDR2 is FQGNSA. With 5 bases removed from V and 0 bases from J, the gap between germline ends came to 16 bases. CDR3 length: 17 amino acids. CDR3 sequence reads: CASSRVGGTSNTGELFF. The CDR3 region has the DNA TGTGCCAGCAGCCGCGTGGGGGGGACATCGAACACCGGGGAGCTGTTTTTT. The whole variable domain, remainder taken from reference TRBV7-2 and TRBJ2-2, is GAGVSQSPSNKVTEKGKDVELRCDPISGHTALYWYRQSLGQGLEFLIYFQGNSAPDKSGLPSDRFSAERTGGSVSTLTIQRTQQEDSAVYLCASSRVGGTSNTGELFFGEGSRLTVL.

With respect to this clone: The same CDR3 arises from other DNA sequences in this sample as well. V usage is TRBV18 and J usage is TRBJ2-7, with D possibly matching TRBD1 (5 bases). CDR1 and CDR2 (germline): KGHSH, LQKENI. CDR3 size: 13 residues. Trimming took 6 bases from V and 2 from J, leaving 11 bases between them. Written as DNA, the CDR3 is TGTGCCAGCTCTCCGACAGAAACCTACGAGCAGTACTTC. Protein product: CASSPTETYEQYF. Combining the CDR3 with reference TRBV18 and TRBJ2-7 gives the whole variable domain NAGVMQNPRHLVRRRGQEARLRCSPMKGHSHVYWYRQLPEEGLKFMVYLQKENIIDESGMPKERFSAEFPKEGPSILRIQQVVRGDSAAYFCASSPTETYEQYFGPGTRLTVT.

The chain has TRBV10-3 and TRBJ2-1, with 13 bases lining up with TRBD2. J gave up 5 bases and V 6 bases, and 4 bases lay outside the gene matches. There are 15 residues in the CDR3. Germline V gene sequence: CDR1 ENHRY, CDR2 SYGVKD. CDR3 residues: CAIRTGTSGDNEQFF. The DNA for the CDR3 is TGTGCCATCAGGACCGGGACTAGCGGGGACAATGAGCAGTTCTTC.

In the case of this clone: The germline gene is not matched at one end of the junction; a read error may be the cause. The CDR3 DNA sequence: TGTGCCAGCAGCTTAGGTGAACTCTCCGACTTC. Amino acids: CASSLGELSDF. The chain is built from TRBV7-8 and TRBJ2-7; no clear D gene. The CDR3 loop spans 11 amino acids. Per germline, CDR1 SGHVS and CDR2 FQNEAQ.

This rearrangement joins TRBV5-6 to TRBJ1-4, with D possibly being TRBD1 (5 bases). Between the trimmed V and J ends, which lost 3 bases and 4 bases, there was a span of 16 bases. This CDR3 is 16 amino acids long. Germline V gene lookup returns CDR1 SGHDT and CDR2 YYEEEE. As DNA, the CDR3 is TGTGCCAGCAGCTCCCCCATGGCAGGGTATAATGAAAAACTGTTTTTT. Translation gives CASSSPMAGYNEKLFF.

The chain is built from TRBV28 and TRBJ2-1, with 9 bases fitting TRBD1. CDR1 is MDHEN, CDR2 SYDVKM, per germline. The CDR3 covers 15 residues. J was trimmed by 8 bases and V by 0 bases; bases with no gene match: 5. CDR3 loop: CASSLWGTGKDEQFF. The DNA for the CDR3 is TGTGCCAGCAGTTTATGGGGGACAGGGAAGGATGAGCAGTTCTTC.

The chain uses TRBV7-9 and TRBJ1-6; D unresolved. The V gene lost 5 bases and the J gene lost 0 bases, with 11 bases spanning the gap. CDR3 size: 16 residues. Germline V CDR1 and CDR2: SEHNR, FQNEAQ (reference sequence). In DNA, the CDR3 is TGTGCCAGCAGCCTCGTCGGGGTCTCCTATAATTCACCCCTCCACTTT. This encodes CASSLVGVSYNSPLHF.

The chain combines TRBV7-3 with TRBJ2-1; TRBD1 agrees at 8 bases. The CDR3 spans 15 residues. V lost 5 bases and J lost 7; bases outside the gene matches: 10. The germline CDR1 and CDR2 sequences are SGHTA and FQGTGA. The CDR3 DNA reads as TGTGCCAGCAGCACCGGACAGGGTTTTCGGAATGAGCAGTTCTTC. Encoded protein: CASSTGQGFRNEQFF.

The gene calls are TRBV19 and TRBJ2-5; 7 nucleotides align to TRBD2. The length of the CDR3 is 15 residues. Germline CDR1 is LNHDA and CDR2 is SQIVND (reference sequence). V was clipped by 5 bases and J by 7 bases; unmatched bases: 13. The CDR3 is CASSSKAGFLGTQYF. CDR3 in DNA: TGTGCCAGTAGTTCCAAAGCGGGGTTTTTAGGGACCCAGTACTTC.

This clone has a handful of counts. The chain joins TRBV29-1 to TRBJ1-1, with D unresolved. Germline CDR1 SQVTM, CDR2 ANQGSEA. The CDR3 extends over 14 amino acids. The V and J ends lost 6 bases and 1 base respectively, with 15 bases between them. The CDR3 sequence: CSVLPLFGNTEAFF. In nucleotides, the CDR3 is TGCAGCGTCCTCCCACTCTTTGGGAACACTGAAGCTTTCTTT.

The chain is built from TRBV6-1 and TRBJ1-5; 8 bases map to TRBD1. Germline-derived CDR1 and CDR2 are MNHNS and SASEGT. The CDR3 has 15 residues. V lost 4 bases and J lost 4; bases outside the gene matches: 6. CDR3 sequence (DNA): TGTGCCAGCAGTGCGACAGGGGATGGGAATCAGCCCCAGCATTTT. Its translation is CASSATGDGNQPQHF.

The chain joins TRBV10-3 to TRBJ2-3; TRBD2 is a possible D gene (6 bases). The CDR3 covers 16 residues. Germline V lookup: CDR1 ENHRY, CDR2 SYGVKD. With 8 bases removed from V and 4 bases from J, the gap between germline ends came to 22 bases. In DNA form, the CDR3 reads TGTGCCATCCGGCCCCCTCTGGGCGGGAACGCAGATACGCAGTATTTT. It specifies CAIRPPLGGNADTQYF.

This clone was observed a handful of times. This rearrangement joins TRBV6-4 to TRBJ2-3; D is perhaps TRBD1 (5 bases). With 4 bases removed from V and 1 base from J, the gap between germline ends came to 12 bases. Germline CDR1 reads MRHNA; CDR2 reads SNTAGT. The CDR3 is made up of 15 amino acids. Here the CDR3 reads CASSVSGAGTDTQYF. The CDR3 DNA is TGTGCCAGCAGTGTTAGTGGGGCTGGCACAGATACGCAGTATTTT.